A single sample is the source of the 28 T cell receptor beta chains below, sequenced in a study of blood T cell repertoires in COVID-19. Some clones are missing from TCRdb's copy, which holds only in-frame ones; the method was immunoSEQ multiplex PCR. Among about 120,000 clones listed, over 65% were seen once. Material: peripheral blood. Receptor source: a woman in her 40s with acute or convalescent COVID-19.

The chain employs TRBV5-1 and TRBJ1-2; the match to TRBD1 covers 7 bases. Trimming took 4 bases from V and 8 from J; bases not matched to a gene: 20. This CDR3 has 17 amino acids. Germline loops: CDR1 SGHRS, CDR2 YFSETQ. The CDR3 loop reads CASSASPPGQLQKGYTF. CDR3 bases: TGCGCCAGCAGCGCGAGCCCCCCGGGACAGCTCCAGAAGGGCTACACCTTC.

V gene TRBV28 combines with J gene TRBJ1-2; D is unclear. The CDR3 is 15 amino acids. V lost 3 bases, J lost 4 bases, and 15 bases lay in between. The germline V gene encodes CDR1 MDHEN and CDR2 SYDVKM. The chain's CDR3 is CASSFPSVSSYGYTF. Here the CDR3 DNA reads TGTGCCAGCAGTTTCCCCTCCGTCTCCTCCTATGGCTACACCTTC.

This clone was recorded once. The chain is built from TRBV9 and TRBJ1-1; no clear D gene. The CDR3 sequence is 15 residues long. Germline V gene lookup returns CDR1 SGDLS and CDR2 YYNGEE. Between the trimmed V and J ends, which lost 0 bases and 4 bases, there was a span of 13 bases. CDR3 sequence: CASSVGQVLGTEAFF. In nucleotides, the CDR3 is TGTGCCAGCAGCGTAGGGCAGGTCCTGGGCACTGAAGCTTTCTTT.

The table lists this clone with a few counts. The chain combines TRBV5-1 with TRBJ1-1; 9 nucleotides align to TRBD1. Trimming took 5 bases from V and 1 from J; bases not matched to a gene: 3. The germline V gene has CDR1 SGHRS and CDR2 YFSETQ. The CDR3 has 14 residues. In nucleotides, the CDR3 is TGCGCCAGCAGGGCACAGGGGGCGAACACTGAAGCTTTCTTT. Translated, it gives CASRAQGANTEAFF.

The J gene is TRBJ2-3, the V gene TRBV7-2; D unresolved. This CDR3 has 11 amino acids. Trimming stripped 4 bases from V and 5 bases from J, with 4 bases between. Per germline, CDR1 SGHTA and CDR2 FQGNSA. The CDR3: CASSYKDTQYF. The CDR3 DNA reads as TGTGCCAGCAGCTACAAAGATACGCAGTATTTT.

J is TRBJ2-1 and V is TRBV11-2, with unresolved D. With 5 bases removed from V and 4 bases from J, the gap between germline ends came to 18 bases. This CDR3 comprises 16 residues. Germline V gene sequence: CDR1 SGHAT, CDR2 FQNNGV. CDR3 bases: TGTGCCAGCAGCACGGAACAGTATCCGGTGTACAATGAGCAGTTCTTC. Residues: CASSTEQYPVYNEQFF.

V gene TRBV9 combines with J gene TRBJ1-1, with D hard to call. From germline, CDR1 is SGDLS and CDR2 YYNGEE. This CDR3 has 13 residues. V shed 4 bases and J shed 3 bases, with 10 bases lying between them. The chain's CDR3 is CASSFSLDTEAFF. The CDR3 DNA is TGTGCCAGCAGCTTCAGTTTGGACACTGAAGCTTTCTTT.

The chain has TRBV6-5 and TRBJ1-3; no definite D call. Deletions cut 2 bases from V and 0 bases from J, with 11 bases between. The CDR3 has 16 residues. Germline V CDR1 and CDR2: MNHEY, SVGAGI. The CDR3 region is CASSYDLYSSGNTIYF. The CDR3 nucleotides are TGTGCCAGCAGTTACGATCTGTACAGCTCTGGAAACACCATATATTTT.

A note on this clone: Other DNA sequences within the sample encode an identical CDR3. CDR3 in amino acids: CASSPSGVSSYEQYF. The CDR3 DNA reads TGTGCCAGCAGCCCTAGCGGGGTAAGCTCCTACGAGCAGTACTTC. The rearrangement links TRBV7-2 to TRBJ2-7; TRBD2 agrees at 9 bases. CDR1 SGHTA and CDR2 FQGNSA come from the germline V gene. The J segment lost 0 bases and the V segment lost 5 bases, leaving 5 bases of the junction unmatched. There are 15 residues in the CDR3. Together with reference TRBV7-2 and TRBJ2-7, the CDR3 gives the full variable domain: GAGVSQSPSNKVTEKGKDVELRCDPISGHTALYWYRQSLGQGLEFLIYFQGNSAPDKSGLPSDRFSAERTGGSVSTLTIQRTQQEDSAVYLCASSPSGVSSYEQYFGPGTRLTVT.

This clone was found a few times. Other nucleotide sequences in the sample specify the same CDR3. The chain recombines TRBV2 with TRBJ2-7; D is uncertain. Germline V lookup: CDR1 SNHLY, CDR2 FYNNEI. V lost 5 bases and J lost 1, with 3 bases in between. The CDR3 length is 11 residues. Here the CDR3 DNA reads TGTGCCAGCAGTCTTTCCTACGAGCAGTACTTC. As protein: CASSLSYEQYF.

The CDR3 DNA sequence: TGTGCCTGGAGTGACGGGACAGAAAGAAACACCATATATTTT. Translated, it gives CAWSDGTERNTIYF. V and J are TRBV30 and TRBJ1-3; TRBD1 matches at 7 bases. V gave up 1 base and J gave up 5 bases; unmatched junction bases: 5. This CDR3 has 14 residues. Germline-derived CDR1 and CDR2 are GTSNPN and SVGIG (reference sequence).

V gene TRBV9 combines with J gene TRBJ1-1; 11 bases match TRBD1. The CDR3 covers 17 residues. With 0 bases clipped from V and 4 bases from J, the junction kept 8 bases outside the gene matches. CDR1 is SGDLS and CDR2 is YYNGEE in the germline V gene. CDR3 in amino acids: CASSVGPEGQGGTEAFF. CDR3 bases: TGTGCCAGCAGCGTAGGGCCCGAGGGACAGGGGGGCACTGAAGCTTTCTTT.

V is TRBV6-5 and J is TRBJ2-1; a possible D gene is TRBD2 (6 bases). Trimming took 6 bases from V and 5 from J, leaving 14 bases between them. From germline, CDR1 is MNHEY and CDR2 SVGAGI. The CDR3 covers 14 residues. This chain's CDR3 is CASRRRGGDNEQFF. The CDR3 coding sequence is TGTGCCAGCAGGAGGCGGGGTGGAGACAATGAGCAGTTCTTC.

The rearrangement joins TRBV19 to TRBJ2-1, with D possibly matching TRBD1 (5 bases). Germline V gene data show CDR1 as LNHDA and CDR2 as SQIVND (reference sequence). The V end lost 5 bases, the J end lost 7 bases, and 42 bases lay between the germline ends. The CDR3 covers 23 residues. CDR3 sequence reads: CASSPKMGRVNSQGLAWFNEQFF. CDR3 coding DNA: TGTGCCAGTAGTCCCAAGATGGGCAGGGTTAATTCCCAAGGGTTAGCCTGGTTTAATGAGCAGTTCTTC.

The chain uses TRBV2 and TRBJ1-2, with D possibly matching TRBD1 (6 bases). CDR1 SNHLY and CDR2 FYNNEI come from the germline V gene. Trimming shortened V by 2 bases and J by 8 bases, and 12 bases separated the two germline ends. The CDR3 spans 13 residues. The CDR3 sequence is CASSELQGEGYTF. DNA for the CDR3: TGTGCCAGCAGTGAATTACAGGGCGAGGGCTACACCTTC.

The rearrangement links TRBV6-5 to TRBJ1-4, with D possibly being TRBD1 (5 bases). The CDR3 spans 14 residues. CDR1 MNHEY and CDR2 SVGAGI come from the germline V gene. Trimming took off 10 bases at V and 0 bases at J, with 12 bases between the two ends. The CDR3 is CATGLGATNEKLFF. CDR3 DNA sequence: TGTGCCACAGGTTTAGGGGCAACTAATGAAAAACTGTTTTTT.

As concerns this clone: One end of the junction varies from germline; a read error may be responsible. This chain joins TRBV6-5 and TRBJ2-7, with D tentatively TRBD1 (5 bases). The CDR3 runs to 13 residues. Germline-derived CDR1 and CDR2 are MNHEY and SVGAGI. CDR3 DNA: TGTGCCAGCAGGGACCGTGTCGACAGCCAGTTTTCCTTC. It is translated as CASRDRVDSQFSF.

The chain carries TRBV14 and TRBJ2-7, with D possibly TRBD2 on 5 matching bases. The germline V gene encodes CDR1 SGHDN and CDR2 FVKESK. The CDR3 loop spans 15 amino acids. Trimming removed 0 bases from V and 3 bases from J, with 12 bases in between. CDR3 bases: TGTGCCAGCAGCCAAGAAAGTCACAGCGGCTACGAGCAGTACTTC. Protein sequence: CASSQESHSGYEQYF.

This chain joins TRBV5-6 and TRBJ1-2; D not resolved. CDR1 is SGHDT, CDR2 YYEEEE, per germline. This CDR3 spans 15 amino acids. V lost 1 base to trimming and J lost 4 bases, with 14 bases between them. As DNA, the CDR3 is TGTGCCAGCAGCTTGAGAGCTCCCAGGATCTATGGCTACACCTTC. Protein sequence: CASSLRAPRIYGYTF.

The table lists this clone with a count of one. CDR3 in amino acids: CASRETSGKNIQYF. The DNA for the CDR3 is TGTGCCAGTAGGGAGACTAGCGGGAAAAACATTCAGTACTTC. This chain joins TRBV19 and TRBJ2-4; 10 nucleotides line up with TRBD2. There are 14 residues in the CDR3. The germline V gene encodes CDR1 LNHDA and CDR2 SQIVND (reference sequence). V was pared by 6 bases and J by 4 bases, with 3 bases of the junction left unmatched. Full variable domain (missing parts from reference TRBV19 and TRBJ2-4): DGGITQSPKYLFRKEGQNVTLSCEQNLNHDAMYWYRQDPGQGLRLIYYSQIVNDFQKGDIAEGYSVSREKKESFPLTVTSAQKNPTAFYLCASRETSGKNIQYFGAGTRLSVL.

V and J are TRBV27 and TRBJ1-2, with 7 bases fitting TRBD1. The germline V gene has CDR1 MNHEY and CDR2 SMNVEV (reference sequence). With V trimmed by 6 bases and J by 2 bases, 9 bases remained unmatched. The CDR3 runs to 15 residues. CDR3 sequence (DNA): TGTGCCAGCAGCCCTTTAGGGGACAGCAACTATGGCTACACCTTC. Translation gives CASSPLGDSNYGYTF.

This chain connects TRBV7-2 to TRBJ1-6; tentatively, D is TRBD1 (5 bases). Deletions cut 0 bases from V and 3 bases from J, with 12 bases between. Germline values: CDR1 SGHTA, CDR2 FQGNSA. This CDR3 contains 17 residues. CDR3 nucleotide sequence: TGTGCCAGCAGCTTAGCTAGATCGGGGGACTATAATTCACCCCTCCACTTT. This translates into CASSLARSGDYNSPLHF.

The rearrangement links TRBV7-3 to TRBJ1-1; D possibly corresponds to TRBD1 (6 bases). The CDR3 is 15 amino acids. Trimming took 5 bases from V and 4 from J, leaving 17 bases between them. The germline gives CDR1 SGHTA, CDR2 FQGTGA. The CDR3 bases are TGTGCCAGCAGCCCAGACCAGGGGTGGGGCACTGAAGCTTTCTTT. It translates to CASSPDQGWGTEAFF.

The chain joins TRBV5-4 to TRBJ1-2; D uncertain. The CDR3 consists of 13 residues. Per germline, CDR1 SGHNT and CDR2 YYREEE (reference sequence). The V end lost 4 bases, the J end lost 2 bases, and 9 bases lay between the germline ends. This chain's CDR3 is CASSPALNYGYTF. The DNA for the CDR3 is TGTGCCAGCAGCCCTGCGCTGAACTATGGCTACACCTTC.

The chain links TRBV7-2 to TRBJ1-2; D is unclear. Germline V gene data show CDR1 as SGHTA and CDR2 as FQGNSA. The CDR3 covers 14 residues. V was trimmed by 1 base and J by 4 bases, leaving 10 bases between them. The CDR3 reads CASSLEKMAYGYTF. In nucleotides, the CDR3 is TGTGCCAGCAGCTTAGAGAAGATGGCCTATGGCTACACCTTC. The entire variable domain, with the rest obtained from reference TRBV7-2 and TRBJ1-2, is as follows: GAGVSQSPSNKVTEKGKDVELRCDPISGHTALYWYRQSLGQGLEFLIYFQGNSAPDKSGLPSDRFSAERTGGSVSTLTIQRTQQEDSAVYLCASSLEKMAYGYTFGSGTRLTVV.

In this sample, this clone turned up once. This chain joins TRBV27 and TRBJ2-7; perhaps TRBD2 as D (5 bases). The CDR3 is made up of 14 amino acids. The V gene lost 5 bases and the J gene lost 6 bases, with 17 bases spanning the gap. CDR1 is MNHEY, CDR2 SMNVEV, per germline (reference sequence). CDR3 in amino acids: CASSPYGERAEQYF. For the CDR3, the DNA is TGTGCCAGCAGTCCCTACGGGGAAAGGGCCGAGCAGTACTTC.

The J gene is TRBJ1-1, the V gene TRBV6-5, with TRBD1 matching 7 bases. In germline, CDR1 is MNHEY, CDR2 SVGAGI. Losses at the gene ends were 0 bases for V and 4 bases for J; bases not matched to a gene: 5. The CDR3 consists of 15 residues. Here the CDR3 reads CASSYSTGAVTEAFF. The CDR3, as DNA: TGTGCCAGCAGTTACTCCACAGGGGCCGTCACTGAAGCTTTCTTT.

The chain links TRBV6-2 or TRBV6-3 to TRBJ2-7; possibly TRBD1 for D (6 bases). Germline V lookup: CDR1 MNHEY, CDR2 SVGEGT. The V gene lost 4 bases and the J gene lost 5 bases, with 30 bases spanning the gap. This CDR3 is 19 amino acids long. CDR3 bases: TGTGCCAGCAGTTCGAACCAGCGGTCTCTTGGGCAGGGGCGCAACGAGCAGTACTTC. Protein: CASSSNQRSLGQGRNEQYF.